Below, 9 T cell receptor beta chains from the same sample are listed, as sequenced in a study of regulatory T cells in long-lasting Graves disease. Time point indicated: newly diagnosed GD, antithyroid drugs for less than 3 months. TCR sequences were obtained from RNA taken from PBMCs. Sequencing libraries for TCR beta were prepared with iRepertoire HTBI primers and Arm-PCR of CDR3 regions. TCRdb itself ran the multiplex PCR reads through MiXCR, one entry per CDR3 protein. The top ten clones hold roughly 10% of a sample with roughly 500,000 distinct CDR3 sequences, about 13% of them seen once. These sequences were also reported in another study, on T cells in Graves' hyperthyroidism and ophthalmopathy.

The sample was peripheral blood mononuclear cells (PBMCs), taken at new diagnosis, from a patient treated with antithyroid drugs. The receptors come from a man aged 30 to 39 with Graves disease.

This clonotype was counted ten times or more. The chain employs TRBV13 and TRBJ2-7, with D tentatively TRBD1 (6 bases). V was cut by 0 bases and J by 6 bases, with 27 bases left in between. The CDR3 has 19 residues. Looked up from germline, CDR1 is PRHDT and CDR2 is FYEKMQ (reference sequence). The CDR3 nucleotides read TGTGCCAGCAGCTTAGGGGTCCCCCAGTTTTATCAGGAAGGGGGCGAGCAGTACTTC. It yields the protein CASSLGVPQFYQEGGEQYF.

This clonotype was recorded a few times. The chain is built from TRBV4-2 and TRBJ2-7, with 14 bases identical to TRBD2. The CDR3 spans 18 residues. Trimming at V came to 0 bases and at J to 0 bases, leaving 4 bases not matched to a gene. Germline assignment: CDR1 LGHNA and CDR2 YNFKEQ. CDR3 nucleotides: TGTGCCAGCAGCCAAGATCGGGGGACTAGCGGGAGCTCCTACGAGCAGTACTTC. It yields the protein CASSQDRGTSGSSYEQYF.

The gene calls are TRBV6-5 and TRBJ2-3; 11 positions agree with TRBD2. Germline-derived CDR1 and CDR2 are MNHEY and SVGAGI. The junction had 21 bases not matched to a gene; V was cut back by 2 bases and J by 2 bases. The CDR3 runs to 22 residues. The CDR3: CASSYPTRASGRTHLFTDTQYF. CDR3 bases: TGTGCCAGCAGTTACCCGACCAGGGCTAGCGGGAGGACCCACCTATTCACAGATACGCAGTATTTT.

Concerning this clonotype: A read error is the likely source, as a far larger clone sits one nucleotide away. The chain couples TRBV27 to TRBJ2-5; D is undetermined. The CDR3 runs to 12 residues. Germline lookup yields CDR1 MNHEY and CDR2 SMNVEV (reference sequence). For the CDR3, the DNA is TGTGCCAGCAGCCAAGATCGTGAGACCCTGTACTTC. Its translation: CASSQDRETLYF.

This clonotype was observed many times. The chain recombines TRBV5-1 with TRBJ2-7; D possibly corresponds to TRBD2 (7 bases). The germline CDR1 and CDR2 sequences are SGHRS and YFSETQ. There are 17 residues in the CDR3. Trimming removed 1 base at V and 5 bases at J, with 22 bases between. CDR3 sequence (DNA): TGCGCCAGCAGCTTGCCCTCTACCGTCAGGGGAGGGGACGAGCAGTACTTC. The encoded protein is CASSLPSTVRGGDEQYF. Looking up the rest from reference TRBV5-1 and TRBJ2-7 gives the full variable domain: KAGVTQTPRYLIKTRGQQVTLSCSPISGHRSVSWYQQTPGQGLQFLFEYFSETQRNKGNFPGRFSGRQFSNSRSEMNVSTLELGDSALYLCASSLPSTVRGGDEQYFGPGTRLTVT.

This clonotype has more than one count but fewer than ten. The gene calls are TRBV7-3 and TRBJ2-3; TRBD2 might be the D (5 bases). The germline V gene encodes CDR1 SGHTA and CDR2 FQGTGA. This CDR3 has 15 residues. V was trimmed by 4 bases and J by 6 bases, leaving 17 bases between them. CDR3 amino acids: CASSSGRTRVDTQYF. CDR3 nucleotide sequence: TGTGCCAGCAGCTCCGGACGGACTCGAGTTGATACGCAGTATTTT.

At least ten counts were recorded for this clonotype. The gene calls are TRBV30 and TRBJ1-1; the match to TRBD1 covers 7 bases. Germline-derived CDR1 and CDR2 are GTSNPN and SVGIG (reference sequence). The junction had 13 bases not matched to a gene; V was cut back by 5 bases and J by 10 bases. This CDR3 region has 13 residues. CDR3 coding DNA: TGTGCCTGGGCCGGGACAGAGCCTCCCCGAGCTTTCTTT. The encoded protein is CAWAGTEPPRAFF.

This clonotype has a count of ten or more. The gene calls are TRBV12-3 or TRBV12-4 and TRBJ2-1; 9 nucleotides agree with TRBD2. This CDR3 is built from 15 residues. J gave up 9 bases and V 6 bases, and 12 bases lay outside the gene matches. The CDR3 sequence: CASSSWAGGPVEQFF. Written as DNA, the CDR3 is TGTGCCAGCAGCAGCTGGGCGGGAGGGCCTGTTGAGCAGTTCTTC.

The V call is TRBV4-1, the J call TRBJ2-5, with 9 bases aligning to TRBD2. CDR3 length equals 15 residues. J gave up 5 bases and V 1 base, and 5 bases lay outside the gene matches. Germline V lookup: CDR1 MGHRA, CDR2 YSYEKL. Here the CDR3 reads CASSQVRGRGETQYF. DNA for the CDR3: TGCGCCAGCAGCCAAGTACGCGGGAGGGGTGAGACCCAGTACTTC.